This TCR beta chain was retrieved from a study of T cell changes during pregnancy in multiple sclerosis. Sequencing used immunoSEQ multiplex PCR; TCRdb keeps in-frame clones, though not all of them. The table has 45,000 to 60,000 clones, about 90% seen once; the top ten hold roughly 0.2%. The CDR3 has 14 residues. Unmatched junction bases numbered 7, after V lost 4 bases and J lost 7 bases. CDR1 and CDR2 (germline): SGHVS, FNYEAQ. This chain uses TRBV7-6 with TRBJ2-5; 9 nucleotides line up with TRBD2. The sequences come from CD4+ T cells from peripheral blood mononuclear cells, collected in the second trimester of pregnancy. The receptor's source is a female donor with multiple sclerosis, enrolled in a pregnancy study. Here the CDR3 reads CASSSIAGAGTQYF. Written as DNA, the CDR3 is TGTGCCAGCAGCTCCATAGCGGGAGCAGGGACCCAGTACTTC.